These T cell receptor beta chains were read from a single sample in a study of T cells after yellow fever vaccination. A single record per CDR3 protein comes from TCRdb applying MiXCR to the 5' RACE reads. The sample includes 140,000 to 150,000 distinct CDR3 sequences, under 7% of them seen just once. This specimen was CD4+ T cells sorted from PBMCs, taken 10 days after the yellow fever booster vaccination. The origin of the receptors is a man aged 25-40 years who received the YFV17D yellow fever vaccine. The CDR3 runs from the conserved cysteine through the conserved F or W. The order of the fields is CDR3 length, D gene, J gene, V gene, clone size, CDR3 protein, CDR3 DNA. D genes are given only for firm matches. Expanded clones are given a class, and other clones once, few, many or no size at all.

16 TRBD2 TRBJ2-1 TRBV14 many CASSPDRGSIFHEQFF TGTGCCAGCAGCCCGGACCGCGGGAGTATTTTCCATGAGCAGTTCTTC
16 TRBD2 TRBJ2-7 TRBV25-1 many CASSHSEASGRIEQYF TGTGCCAGCAGCCACTCGGAGGCTAGCGGGAGAATCGAGCAGTACTTC
15 NA TRBJ2-6 TRBV28 many CASSLPGSGANVLTF TGTGCCAGCAGTTTGCCGGGGTCTGGGGCCAACGTCCTGACTTTC
12 NA TRBJ2-1 TRBV7-8 many CASSLMDAEQFF TGTGCCAGCAGCTTGATGGACGCCGAGCAGTTCTTC
16 TRBD2 TRBJ2-3 TRBV7-2 many CASSFRLAGRTDTQYF TGTGCCAGCAGCTTTCGGCTAGCGGGACGCACAGATACGCAGTATTTT
10 NA TRBJ2-5 TRBV7-9 many CASSFETQYF TGTGCCAGCAGCTTTGAGACCCAGTACTTC
12 TRBD2 TRBJ2-1 TRBV7-2 many CASSFSGSEQFF TGTGCCAGCAGCTTTAGCGGGAGTGAGCAGTTCTTC
15 TRBD1 TRBJ2-7 TRBV6-5 many CASSTSWTGGNEQYF TGTGCCAGCAGTACCTCCTGGACAGGGGGGAACGAGCAGTACTTC
13 NA TRBJ2-5 TRBV30 NA CAAQGPGGETQYF TGTGCAGCCCAGGGTCCGGGCGGGGAGACCCAGTACTTC
18 TRBD2 TRBJ2-3 TRBV4-3 many CASSQLGGLAGVSDTQYF TGCGCCAGCAGCCAATTGGGGGGACTAGCGGGAGTTTCAGATACGCAGTATTTT
15 NA TRBJ2-1 TRBV5-1 many CASSLEAGLHNEQFF TGCGCCAGCAGCTTGGAGGCGGGATTGCACAATGAGCAGTTCTTC
16 TRBD1 TRBJ2-1 TRBV5-1 many CASSVKGARSYNEQFF TGCGCCAGCAGCGTGAAGGGGGCGCGGTCCTACAATGAGCAGTTCTTC
16 NA TRBJ1-3 TRBV28 many CASSFLRGASGNTIYF TGTGCCAGCAGTTTCCTAAGGGGCGCGTCTGGAAACACCATATATTTT
13 NA TRBJ1-1 TRBV20-1 many CSASRHNSRDAFF TGCAGTGCTAGTCGGCACAACAGTCGCGACGCTTTCTTT
16 NA TRBJ2-5 TRBV15 many CATSGKNLGGLETQYF TGTGCCACCAGCGGAAAGAACCTCGGCGGGCTGGAGACCCAGTACTTC
14 NA TRBJ1-2 TRBV6-5 many CASSYARTYYGYTF TGTGCCAGCAGTTATGCCCGAACCTACTATGGCTACACCTTC
17 TRBD2 TRBJ2-3 TRBV5-4 few CASSFGLAGPSTDTQYF TGTGCCAGCAGCTTCGGGCTAGCGGGGCCTAGCACAGATACGCAGTATTTT
14 TRBD2 TRBJ2-7 TRBV7-2 NA CASRKLAGAYEQYF TGTGCCAGCAGGAAACTAGCGGGAGCCTACGAGCAGTACTTC
15 NA TRBJ2-7 TRBV7-2 many CASSLEKGRGYEQYF TGTGCCAGCAGCTTAGAGAAGGGGCGCGGTTACGAGCAGTACTTC
15 NA TRBJ2-1 TRBV11-2 NA CASSSIMGAYNEQFF TGTGCCAGCAGCTCGATTATGGGGGCGTACAATGAGCAGTTCTTC
15 NA TRBJ2-6 TRBV5-4 few CASSSYESGANVLTF TGTGCCAGCAGCTCTTATGAATCTGGGGCCAACGTCCTGACTTTC
12 NA TRBJ1-5 TRBV12-3/TRBV12-4 few CASSLVGNNQHF TGTGCCAGCAGTTTGGTGGGAAACAACCAGCATTTT
15 NA TRBJ2-7 TRBV6-2/TRBV6-3 few CASSYTAPGRYEQYF TGTGCCAGCAGTTATACGGCCCCCGGGCGCTACGAGCAGTACTTC
12 NA TRBJ2-2 TRBV20-1 many CSARDVTGELFF TGCAGTGCTCGGGACGTAACCGGGGAGCTGTTTTTT
14 NA TRBJ2-2 TRBV15 many CATSRDLVSGELFF TGTGCCACCAGCAGAGATCTGGTTTCCGGGGAGCTGTTTTTT
15 TRBD1 TRBJ2-7 TRBV7-9 few CASSLWDRTSYEQYF TGTGCCAGCAGCTTATGGGACAGGACGTCTTACGAGCAGTACTTC
16 TRBD2 TRBJ2-4 TRBV20-1 many CSARGPSAGGQNIQYF TGCAGTGCTAGAGGTCCTTCAGCGGGAGGGCAAAACATTCAGTACTTC
15 TRBD2 TRBJ2-5 TRBV5-5 many CASQIRASGQETQYF TGTGCCAGCCAAATCCGGGCTAGCGGACAAGAGACCCAGTACTTC
15 TRBD2 TRBJ2-7 TRBV12-3/TRBV12-4 many CASSSIAGGTYEQYF TGTGCCAGCAGTTCCATAGCGGGAGGAACCTACGAGCAGTACTTC
11 NA TRBJ2-3 TRBV5-1 many CASRSEYTQYF TGCGCCAGCAGGAGCGAGTATACGCAGTATTTT
14 TRBD1 TRBJ2-1 TRBV29-1 many CSVSGQGGINEQFF TGCAGCGTTTCCGGACAGGGAGGTATTAATGAGCAGTTCTTC
15 TRBD1 TRBJ1-5 TRBV2 many CASREQGNSNQPQHF TGTGCCAGCAGAGAACAGGGGAATAGCAATCAGCCCCAGCATTTT
14 NA TRBJ2-3 TRBV27 many CASRIAGARDTQYF TGTGCCAGCAGGATTGCGGGGGCGCGTGATACGCAGTATTTT
14 NA TRBJ2-1 TRBV3-1 NA CASSQTLASSEQFF TGTGCCAGCAGCCAAACCCTAGCGTCGAGTGAGCAGTTCTTC
13 NA TRBJ1-5 TRBV12-3/TRBV12-4 many CASSAGSNQPQHF TGTGCCAGCAGCGCCGGCTCCAATCAGCCCCAGCATTTT
12 NA TRBJ2-5 TRBV5-1 many CASSLQEETQYF TGCGCCAGCAGCCTCCAGGAAGAGACCCAGTACTTC
15 TRBD1 TRBJ2-7 TRBV5-1 many CASSRMTGTTYEQYF TGCGCCAGCAGCCGTATGACAGGGACAACCTACGAGCAGTACTTC
17 NA TRBJ2-5 TRBV11-3 NA CASSLGLWSHIGETQYF TGTGCCAGCAGCTTAGGTTTATGGTCTCACATTGGGGAGACCCAGTACTTC
18 TRBD2 TRBJ2-3 TRBV7-3 many CASSPMGLAGGSTDTQYF TGTGCCAGCAGCCCCATGGGACTAGCGGGAGGGAGCACAGATACGCAGTATTTT
14 TRBD1 TRBJ2-7 TRBV11-1 many CASIGTGDVGEQYF TGTGCCAGCATCGGGACAGGGGACGTTGGCGAGCAGTACTTC
14 NA TRBJ2-5 TRBV30 NA CAWSLWEFEETQYF TGTGCCTGGAGTCTGTGGGAGTTCGAGGAGACCCAGTACTTC
14 NA TRBJ2-7 TRBV6-1 many CASSQQGPPDEQYF TGTGCCAGCAGTCAACAGGGACCCCCAGACGAGCAGTACTTC
15 NA TRBJ2-7 TRBV3-1 many CASSLTLALIYEQYF TGTGCCAGCAGCCTCACACTAGCCCTAATCTACGAGCAGTACTTC
13 NA TRBJ2-1 TRBV5-1 many CASSLGGNRKEFF TGCGCCAGCAGCTTGGGAGGGAACAGAAAGGAGTTCTTC
13 NA TRBJ2-4 TRBV12-3/TRBV12-4 many CASREGAGNIQYF TGTGCCAGCAGGGAGGGGGCGGGAAACATTCAGTACTTC
16 TRBD2 TRBJ2-1 TRBV29-1 NA CIFRGIGGLAGNEQFF TGCATCTTCCGGGGGATAGGGGGACTAGCCGGGAATGAGCAGTTCTTC
15 NA TRBJ2-5 TRBV12-3/TRBV12-4 many CASRQSSVLGETQYF TGTGCCAGCAGACAAAGTTCAGTTCTCGGGGAGACCCAGTACTTC
15 NA TRBJ2-3 TRBV11-2 NA CASSRSGTSTDTQYF TGTGCCAGCAGCCGTTCCGGGACTTCCACAGATACGCAGTATTTT
15 NA TRBJ2-7 TRBV20-1 few CSARVPPTATYEQYF TGCAGTGCTAGAGTCCCCCCTACGGCTACCTACGAGCAGTACTTC
14 NA TRBJ1-2 TRBV29-1 many CSVLQDGSNYGYTF TGCAGCGTTCTCCAGGACGGTTCTAACTATGGCTACACCTTC
16 NA TRBJ2-3 TRBV7-2 many CASSLRGDGSADTQYF TGTGCCAGCAGCTTACGGGGTGACGGGAGCGCAGATACGCAGTATTTT
19 NA TRBJ1-6 TRBV5-1 many CASSLTALSPNSHNSPLHF TGCGCCAGCAGCTTGACTGCCCTATCTCCGAACAGCCATAATTCACCCCTCCACTTT
11 NA TRBJ2-5 TRBV20-1 many CSARAPPAQYF TGCAGTGCTAGAGCCCCCCCGGCCCAGTACTTC